This TCR beta chain was profiled in a study of T cell repertoires in cytomegalovirus infection. In the study overall: Evidence of both CMV infection and a matching HLA type came from public TCR beta signatures.

A note on this clonotype: Its specificity is unknown.

Study results and limitations: Clonotype analysis showed dominance of the ex vivo response by HLA-C-restricted CMV-specific TCR beta clonotypes. Adding up the frequency of public TCR beta families identified people who carried CMV plus the relevant HLA.

TCRdb re-derived calls from the reads in MiXCR, one entry per CDR3 protein. The table shows 100,000 or so distinct CDR3 sequences, with more than 15% occurring only once. With 8 bases removed from V and 0 bases from J, the gap between germline ends came to 11 bases. CDR3 length: 14 residues. CDR1 is SNHLY, CDR2 FYNNEI, per germline. The sample comprised PBMCs. The V gene is TRBV2, the J gene TRBJ1-3; no clear D. The receptor was derived from a human donor in good health (CMV status not recorded). Some clones in this sample may be carry-over from other donors' samples. The CDR3 spells CASSRLASGNTIYF. In nucleotides, the CDR3 is TGTGCCAGCTCCAGACTGGCCTCTGGAAACACCATATATTTT.